This T cell receptor (beta chain) was retrieved from a study of blood T cell repertoires in COVID-19 (dated by TCRdb to the early 2020s). A note on the overall study: The collaborator samples originated in the United States, Italy and Spain and spanned the acute and convalescent phases of COVID-19. Where available, HLA class I and class II types were taken from metadata supplied by the sample provider and were not determined by assay-based typing. The sample metadata nearly always contained a de-identified subject ID, COVID-19 status, age in years and sex. Subjects who had been exposed to COVID-19, were actively infected with it, or had recovered from it provided the deeply sampled blood TCRbeta repertoires that made up the dataset. A freely available public database, intended as a resource for researchers studying the immune response to SARS-CoV-2, is where the repertoires were released. Samples were obtained from the ongoing ImmuneRACE study (first 160 participants) and from roughly 1,300 subjects provided by 6 global collaborators. The prospective study material was composed of cDNA or gDNA derived from T cells, B-cell-depleted T cells, or PBMCs. The research as a whole found: The quantity of clinical and demographic metadata differed by source and by participant and was supplied without curation.

Collaborating institutions collected whole blood in K2EDTA tubes following their own protocols. Collaborator samples were shipped for TCRbeta analysis as frozen whole blood, isolated PBMCs, or DNA extracted from either sample type. Ends trimmed: V by 4 bases, J by 0 bases; bases unmatched to a gene: 8. The CDR3 contains 19 residues, cysteine and phenylalanine counted. The sequence is cut down to CDR3 DNA, 57 bases in frame from base 1. Via the germline V gene (reference sequence), CDR1 is LGHDT and CDR2 YNNKEL. The immunoSEQ Assay, a bias-controlled multiplex PCR, was used to amplify TCRbeta CDR3 regions from genomic DNA. In the authors' own workflow: The number of nucleated cells in each sample was estimated by amplification of reference gene primers within the assay. To quantify the absolute abundance of each unique TCRbeta CDR3 rearrangement, sequence reads were collapsed and filtered. Productive Simpson clonality was computed per sample as the square root of Simpson's diversity index over productive rearrangements. What TCRdb holds here is the immuneACCESS table cut down to in-frame rearrangements. Part of the clones is not present; checked against another copy, under half of the missing clones reflect an unresolved V gene, and the others are unexplained. For V, J and clone size, that table is used; D and trimming come from the DNA. The sample table holds about 100,000 clones, of which just under 80% were seen once. The ten largest account for around 29% of the sample.

Only one count was recorded for this clone. No cognate antigen has been identified for it. The record has no base qualities; no much larger clone is one base away. The sample taken for sequencing was peripheral blood. The source is a man in his 70s with active or convalescent COVID-19. This chain joins TRBV3-1 (or the pseudogene TRBV3-2) to TRBJ2-1; 14 middle bases align to TRBD2. The DNA is as follows: TGTGCCAGCAGCCCCCGCGGGACTAGCGGGAGAACCTCCTACAATGAGCAGTTCTTC. Its amino acids are CASSPRGTSGRTSYNEQFF.